The text below deals with one T cell receptor (beta chain). The clone's antigen remains unknown. Base-call qualities are not available, and no considerably larger clone is one nucleotide away. TCR CDR3 regions were amplified from genomic DNA by multiplex PCR using the deep immunoSEQ assay. Extracted genomic DNA from each cell subset was distributed evenly across all wells of several immunoSEQ 96-well plates, and each plate was treated as a replicate. For sorted subsets, each replicate PCR was loaded with 200 to 250 ng genomic DNA, equivalent to about 30,000 T cell genomes. Purified libraries were measured with a Qubit 3.0 fluorometer, size-checked on a Bioanalyzer 2100, and measured again with the KAPA Library Quantification kit. A separate single-read 150-cycle Illumina NextSeq 550 flow cell was used to sequence each immunoSEQ 96-well plate. The original pipeline was this. The immunoSEQ output contained only junctional sequences without quality scores, so filtering could not match that applied to full-length reads. Sequences were annotated with PyIR, a Python wrapper for IgBLAST v1.9, using IMGT germline references to assign V/J genes and CDR3. Reads with weak V/J assignments (E-value above 1e-6), missing CDR3, stop codons, out-of-frame junctions, or ambiguous translated residues were removed. A V3J clonotype was defined by an identical inferred V gene, J gene, and CDR3 amino acid sequence. To compute the percentage overlap between repertoires, the number of shared unique clonotypes was divided by the size of the smaller repertoire. Richness of each repertoire was evaluated using RTK rarefaction, the Chao1 estimator, and Recon v2.1 estimates of unobserved clonotypes. Generation probabilities were computed with OLGA for all TCRbeta clonotypes obtained by the gDNA method from a few donors. Here the immuneACCESS table is served through TCRdb, limited to in-frame sequences with V and J called. Missing clones are a known gap in these copies; in checked studies unresolved V genes cover under half, and the rest lacks a known reason. V, J and clone size were drawn from that table, and D and trimming were deduced from the DNA. The sample table contains about 2.1 million clones; only one count was recorded for around 93% of them. Approximately 1.7% of the sample is held by the ten biggest clonotypes.

Trimming accounts for 0 bases at V and 6 bases at J, while the number of junction bases matched to no gene is 4. Inclusive of the bounding cysteine and phenylalanine, the CDR3 is 16 residues long. Kept here is only the CDR3 DNA, which spans 48 bases and is read in frame from base 1. The germline V gene sets CDR1 to SGHRS and CDR2 to YFSETQ. The data are from a study of shared clonotypes between healthy human individuals (dated by TCRdb to about 2020). With respect to the entire study: A couple of women and a few men aged 18 to 49 years were included in the cohort. To estimate repertoire size and how much clonotypes are shared between individuals, the study performed deep sequencing of blood TCR repertoires from about 5 healthy adults. Each donor's leukapheresis produced roughly between roughly 0.94 and 9.5 billion PBMCs. Different laboratories and diverse techniques were used to prepare libraries and sequence TCR repertoires, to increase sequencing depth and limit assay-specific biases. For each donor, CD4 naive and CD4 memory were each run on three plates, CD8 naive on two plates, and CD8 memory on one plate. Overall study outcomes, separate from this receptor: The genetic and exposure-history diversity represented was limited by the small number of donors. Roughly 5% of naive CD4, approximately 3.7% of naive CD8, around 2.3% of memory CD4, and around 0.4% of memory CD8 clonotypes were shared across a few donors. Based on pairwise subsampling, the degree of clonotype sharing among donors was expected to be affected by sequencing depth. Compared with non-shared clonotypes, the clonotypes found in all four sorted-subset donors had higher generation probabilities. Even with the large sequencing depth, rarefaction of the sorted-subset datasets indicated that sequencing was incomplete. Larger estimated clonotype richness was generally found for naive subsets than for memory subsets. Sampling was limited to blood, and TCR repertoires in tissue likely differ from TCR repertoires in blood.

CD8 naive samples were CD45RO-negative cells positively selected for CCR7, giving a CD45RA+CCR7+ population that excluded TemRA cells. The donors were healthy, HIV-negative adults with no recently reported acute infections or vaccinations. Every donor was a Caucasian adult residing in Nashville, Tennessee, USA. After blood collection by leukapheresis, PBMCs were isolated using Ficoll-Histopaque density gradient centrifugation and then cryopreserved in the vapor phase of liquid nitrogen. Purity and quantity of every magnetically sorted T cell population were checked by analytical flow cytometry. Each sorted fraction had its genomic DNA isolated and then quantified by UV absorbance on a Nanodrop 2000c.

The source is a young man in good health. Some clones in this sample may be carry-over from other donors' samples. The sequencing sample was made of naive CD8+ T cells from PBMCs. Per the publication, the cell subset or site label means: CD45RA+CCR7+. The chain was built from TRBV5-1 and TRBJ2-1, and 12 bases in between align with TRBD2. The nucleotide sequence is TGCGCCAGCAGCTTGGGACTAGCGGGAGTTGGCAATGAGCAGTTCTTC. Translated, this is CASSLGLAGVGNEQFF.